The 20 T cell receptor beta chains below come from one sample, sequenced in a study of blood T cell repertoires in COVID-19. The table came from immunoSEQ multiplex PCR; TCRdb's copy has only in-frame clones and leaves some out. The sample has about 100,000 clones, roughly 80% seen once; the top ten hold 9.5% to 13%. The specimen sequenced was peripheral blood. Receptor source: a woman aged 65 to 85 with acute or convalescent COVID-19.

The chain couples TRBV9 to TRBJ2-2, with a weak D call TRBD1 (7 bases). There are 16 residues in the CDR3. The ends were cut back, 5 bases at V and 6 bases at J, with 20 bases in the middle. Looked up from germline, CDR1 is SGDLS and CDR2 is YYNGEE. CDR3 in DNA: TGTGCCAGCAGTGGAATAAGACAGGGAGGCTCCGGGGAGCTGTTTTTT. Translation gives CASSGIRQGGSGELFF. The full variable domain, in which reference TRBV9 and TRBJ2-2 provide the parts outside the CDR3, is DSGVTQTPKHLITATGQRVTLRCSPRSGDLSVYWYQQSLDQGLQFLIQYYNGEERAKGNILERFSAQQFPDLHSELNLSSLELGDSALYFCASSGIRQGGSGELFFGEGSRLTVL.

The genes are TRBV10-3 and TRBJ2-7; TRBD1 aligns across 9 bases. CDR3 length equals 12 residues. The germline V gene has CDR1 ENHRY and CDR2 SYGVKD. V shed 10 bases and J 6 bases; nucleotides not matched to a gene: 7. CDR3 loop: CATRTGVGEQYF. The DNA for the CDR3 is TGTGCCACACGGACAGGGGTAGGCGAGCAGTACTTC.

A few counts support this clone. V gene TRBV10-3 combines with J gene TRBJ2-1; 8 bases are a match to TRBD2. In germline, CDR1 is ENHRY, CDR2 SYGVKD. V lost 6 bases and J lost 6; bases outside the gene matches: 4. This CDR3 has 13 amino acids. The CDR3, as DNA: TGTGCCATCAGCGGGACTAGTCGCAATGAGCAGTTCTTC. Amino acids: CAISGTSRNEQFF.

This clone is a singleton in its sample. This rearrangement joins TRBV18 to TRBJ1-1; unclear D gene. V lost 2 bases to trimming and J lost 1 base, with 8 bases between them. CDR3 size: 14 residues. The germline V gene has CDR1 KGHSH and CDR2 LQKENI. CDR3 loop: CASSPMQENTEAFF. The CDR3 DNA sequence: TGTGCCAGCTCACCAATGCAGGAGAACACTGAAGCTTTCTTT.

This chain links TRBV19 with TRBJ2-5, with D perhaps matching TRBD2 (5 bases). The CDR3 totals 15 residues. The germline gives CDR1 LNHDA, CDR2 SQIVND (reference sequence). The V gene lost 3 bases and the J gene lost 0 bases, with 11 bases spanning the gap. The CDR3 coding sequence is TGTGCCAGTAGTATGGTTGCGGGCGACCAAGAGACCCAGTACTTC. This gives the protein CASSMVAGDQETQYF.

This clone was detected a few times. V gene TRBV30 combines with J gene TRBJ1-1; tentatively, D is TRBD1 (6 bases). Germline loops: CDR1 GTSNPN, CDR2 SVGIG (reference sequence). V was shortened by 7 bases and J by 11 bases, with 11 bases between the two germline ends. This CDR3 contains 9 residues. The CDR3 here is CASRRGAFF. CDR3 coding DNA: TGTGCCTCCCGAAGGGGGGCTTTCTTT. The variable domain in full, completed from reference TRBV30 and TRBJ1-1, reads SQTIHQWPATLVQPVGSPLSLECTVEGTSNPNLYWYRQAAGRGLQLLFYSVGIGQISSEVPQNLSASRPQDRQFILSSKKLLLSDSGFYLCASRRGAFFGQGTRLTVV.

This clone appeared once. The chain couples TRBV28 to TRBJ2-2, with a tentative D call TRBD1 (6 bases). Germline V CDR1 and CDR2: MDHEN, SYDVKM. V lost 5 bases and J 7 bases, leaving 17 bases between the germline ends. The CDR3 has 15 residues. The CDR3 region is CASSTGLGAGGELFF. The CDR3 nucleotides read TGTGCCAGCAGTACCGGGCTGGGGGCTGGCGGGGAGCTGTTTTTT.

The chain employs TRBV6-1 and TRBJ2-2, with a tentative D call TRBD2 (6 bases). Per germline, CDR1 MNHNS and CDR2 SASEGT. The CDR3 contains 15 residues. V dropped 8 bases and J dropped 5 bases, with 18 bases sitting between them. The DNA of the CDR3 is TGTGCCAGCCAACCGGACTATATGCCGACCGGGGAGCTGTTTTTT. Its protein is CASQPDYMPTGELFF.

This clone was picked up a small number of times. V usage is TRBV29-1 and J usage is TRBJ2-5; D might be TRBD2 (6 bases). The CDR3 is 12 amino acids. V gave up 6 bases and J gave up 4 bases, with 12 bases separating them. Germline V gene data show CDR1 as SQVTM and CDR2 as ANQGSEA. The CDR3 protein is CSVGAGRETQYF. The CDR3 DNA sequence: TGCAGCGTGGGAGCGGGTAGAGAGACCCAGTACTTC.

The genes are TRBV19 and TRBJ1-4; no firm D call. The V gene lost 3 bases and the J gene lost 10 bases, with 6 bases spanning the gap. The CDR3 sequence is 11 residues long. Germline V gives CDR1 LNHDA, CDR2 SQIVND (reference sequence). The CDR3 DNA follows: TGTGCCAGTAGTATCGGGTTAAAACTGTTTTTT. As protein: CASSIGLKLFF.

The V gene is TRBV7-2, the J gene TRBJ2-2; a weak D match, TRBD1 (6 bases). CDR1 is SGHTA, CDR2 FQGNSA, per germline. The germline V and J ends were trimmed by 6 bases and 0 bases, with 11 bases remaining between them. The CDR3 is 15 amino acids. This chain's CDR3 is CASSLQGSNTGELFF. As DNA, the CDR3 is TGTGCCAGCAGTTTACAGGGATCGAACACCGGGGAGCTGTTTTTT.

The V call is TRBV5-5, the J call TRBJ2-1; TRBD2 agrees at 13 bases. V dropped 4 bases and J dropped 4; count of bases not matched to a gene: 11. The CDR3 totals 18 residues. CDR1 and CDR2 from the germline V gene are SGHKS and YYEKEE (reference sequence). The chain's CDR3 is CASSPGTSGDPTYNEQFF. CDR3 sequence (DNA): TGTGCCAGCAGCCCCGGGACTAGCGGGGATCCTACATACAATGAGCAGTTCTTC. Full variable domain (rest looked up from reference TRBV5-5 and TRBJ2-1): DAGVTQSPTHLIKTRGQQVTLRCSPISGHKSVSWYQQVLGQGPQFIFQYYEKEERGRGNFPDRFSARQFPNYSSELNVNALLLGDSALYLCASSPGTSGDPTYNEQFFGPGTRLTVL.

The CDR3 is CASSLGIETSTDTQYF. The CDR3 nucleotides are TGTGCCAGCAGCTTAGGAATCGAAACTAGCACAGATACGCAGTATTTT. V is TRBV7-9 and J is TRBJ2-3; D uncertain. The CDR3 spans 16 residues. Trimming took 1 base from V and 0 from J, leaving 11 bases between them. Germline V gene lookup returns CDR1 SEHNR and CDR2 FQNEAQ (reference sequence).

The chain carries TRBV7-2 and TRBJ2-1; a weak D match, TRBD1 (6 bases). Germline loops: CDR1 SGHTA, CDR2 FQGNSA. Between the trimmed V and J ends, which lost 5 bases and 5 bases, there was a span of 19 bases. This CDR3 contains 16 residues. The CDR3 reads CASSPATGTRHNEQFF. The DNA of the CDR3 is TGTGCCAGCAGCCCGGCCACCGGGACACGACACAATGAGCAGTTCTTC.

The rearrangement joins TRBV29-1 to TRBJ1-2; D unclear. CDR3 length: 13 amino acids. The germline gives CDR1 SQVTM, CDR2 ANQGSEA. With 1 base removed from V and 7 bases from J, the gap between germline ends came to 13 bases. CDR3 DNA: TGCAGCGTTGAAGCGGGAGGGCCTGGTGGCTACACCTTC. Translated: CSVEAGGPGGYTF.

This sequence joins TRBV7-9 and TRBJ1-1, with D possibly TRBD1 on 5 matching bases. V lost 5 bases and J 8 bases, leaving 18 bases between the germline ends. The CDR3 is made up of 14 amino acids. Germline V gene data show CDR1 as SEHNR and CDR2 as FQNEAQ (reference sequence). CDR3 residues: CASSPNQGTPEAFF. The DNA of the CDR3 is TGTGCCAGCAGCCCGAACCAGGGAACCCCCGAAGCTTTCTTT.

The rearrangement uses TRBV29-1 and TRBJ1-1, with 7 bases fitting TRBD1. The CDR3 contains 13 residues. The V gene's germline CDR1 is SQVTM and CDR2 ANQGSEA. J was trimmed by 11 bases and V by 5 bases; bases with no gene match: 14. In DNA form, the CDR3 reads TGCAGCGTTAGGCCCCCCTTTACAGGGGAGGCTTTCTTT. Its translation is CSVRPPFTGEAFF.

J is TRBJ1-4 and V is TRBV5-3; tentatively, D is TRBD1 (6 bases). TRBV5-3 is an open reading frame, and its role is uncertain. V was pared by 2 bases and J by 3 bases, with 26 bases between. The CDR3 totals 20 residues. CDR3 protein: CARSFHIHPGHFTPNEKLFF. DNA for the CDR3: TGTGCCAGAAGCTTTCACATCCACCCGGGACATTTTACCCCTAATGAAAAACTGTTTTTT.

This clone has a single count. This rearrangement joins TRBV7-2 to TRBJ1-2, with a weak D call TRBD1 (6 bases). The germline V gene has CDR1 SGHTA and CDR2 FQGNSA. Trimming shortened V by 5 bases and J by 4 bases, and 14 bases separated the two germline ends. The CDR3 consists of 14 residues. For the CDR3, the DNA is TGTGCCAGCAGCCCTAACAGGGCCCGCTATGGCTACACCTTC. It specifies CASSPNRARYGYTF.

A remark on this clone: A junction boundary mismatches the germline segment, possibly from a read error. The chain combines TRBV5-1 with TRBJ2-2; TRBD1 agrees at 10 bases. Germline lookup yields CDR1 SGHRS and CDR2 YFSETQ. This CDR3 is built from 14 residues. This CDR3 is CASSSRPGTGEVFF. In DNA, the CDR3 is TGCGCCAGCAGCTCCCGCCCCGGGACAGGGGAGGTGTTTTTT.